One sample yielded the 15 T cell receptor beta chains listed below, sequenced in a study of PD-1 blockade in classical Hodgkin lymphoma (dated by TCRdb to 2020 to 2022). The time point label corresponds to: cycle 2 day 1 (C2D1) of nivolumab. Every trial patient had relapsed after autologous stem cell transplantation, and cohorts A, B and C differed in prior brentuximab vedotin exposure. Libraries were prepared through the immunoSEQ multiplex PCR assay. TCRdb took over this immuneACCESS table, retaining in-frame rearrangements with V and J assigned. Such tables are incomplete; in checked studies, under half of the missing clones stem from an unresolved V gene, and the remainder is unexplained. Here the sample has about 50,000 clones; more than 75% occur a single time. Together, the top ten hold roughly 5% of the sample. This specimen consisted of peripheral blood mononuclear cells (PBMCs), obtained before the second cycle of nivolumab. The receptors come from a human donor with classical Hodgkin lymphoma.

The rearrangement uses TRBV2 and TRBJ1-2; D gene uncertain. Trimming took off 6 bases at V and 3 bases at J, with 11 bases between the two ends. Germline V gene sequence: CDR1 SNHLY, CDR2 FYNNEI. This CDR3 comprises 13 residues. CDR3 protein: CASSGWGDYGYTF. The DNA for the CDR3 is TGTGCCAGCAGCGGATGGGGAGACTATGGCTACACCTTC. The full variable domain, with the rest looked up from reference TRBV2 and TRBJ1-2, is EPEVTQTPSHQVTQMGQEVILRCVPISNHLYFYWYRQILGQKVEFLVSFYNNEISEKSEIFDDQFSVERPDGSNFTLKIRSTKLEDSAMYFCASSGWGDYGYTFGSGTRLTVV.

The V call is TRBV5-1, the J call TRBJ2-5, with D tentatively TRBD1 (6 bases). Germline V gene data show CDR1 as SGHRS and CDR2 as YFSETQ. Trimming pared 1 base from V and 4 bases from J, leaving 14 bases between. This CDR3 is 15 amino acids long. The DNA of the CDR3 is TGCGCCAGCAGCTTGTCAGGGGCGGCCGGAGAGACCCAGTACTTC. Its translation is CASSLSGAAGETQYF.

The chain couples TRBV5-1 to TRBJ2-2, with TRBD2 identical over 8 bases. The CDR3 length is 12 residues. The germline V gene has CDR1 SGHRS and CDR2 YFSETQ. J gave up 14 bases and V 5 bases, and 8 bases lay outside the gene matches. The CDR3 coding sequence is TGCGCCAGCAGGCCCGGGACTAGTGATCTGTTTTTT. Protein: CASRPGTSDLFF.

The V and J genes are TRBV5-1 and TRBJ1-3, with a possible D match to TRBD1 (5 bases). The CDR3 extends over 14 amino acids. The V end was cut by 1 base, the J end by 0 bases, with 5 bases between. Germline-derived CDR1 and CDR2 are SGHRS and YFSETQ. CDR3 in DNA: TGCGCCAGCAGCTTGAGGGGCTCTGGAAACACCATATATTTT. As protein: CASSLRGSGNTIYF.

The chain is built from TRBV21-1 and TRBJ1-2. TRBV21-1 is tagged as a pseudogene. The length of the CDR3 is 10 residues. CDR3 region: CASSIFGYTF. As DNA, the CDR3 is TGTGCCAGCAGCATATTTGGCTACACCTTC.

The chain joins TRBV5-1 to TRBJ2-1; the D gene could be TRBD1 or TRBD2 (5 bases each). CDR1 and CDR2 (germline): SGHRS, YFSETQ. The CDR3 sequence is 11 residues long. Trimming took off 6 bases at V and 8 bases at J, with 9 bases between the two ends. Written as DNA, the CDR3 is TGCGCCAGCACCTGGGGACATGAGCAGTTCTTC. Encoded protein: CASTWGHEQFF.

The chain uses TRBV5-1 and TRBJ2-5, with D possibly matching TRBD1 (6 bases). V was clipped by 2 bases and J by 5 bases, with 16 bases between them. Per the germline V gene, CDR1 is SGHRS and CDR2 is YFSETQ. This CDR3 is 15 amino acids long. DNA of the CDR3: TGCGCCAGCAGCTTCCAAGGGCCTCAGGGGGAGACCCAGTACTTC. It specifies CASSFQGPQGETQYF.

This chain uses TRBV6-1 with TRBJ1-1, with D unclear. V was shortened by 7 bases and J by 1 base, with 4 bases between the two germline ends. Germline V CDR1 and CDR2: MNHNS, SASEGT. The CDR3 consists of 11 residues. The DNA for the CDR3 is TGTGCCAGCATGGGGAACACTGAAGCTTTCTTT. It is translated as CASMGNTEAFF.

This rearrangement joins TRBV4-1 to TRBJ2-7; D remains unclear. Germline assignment: CDR1 MGHRA and CDR2 YSYEKL. This CDR3 is 11 amino acids long. Trimming pared 2 bases from V and 3 bases from J, leaving 2 bases between. The CDR3 DNA reads TGCGCCAGCAGCCAAAACTACGAGCAGTACTTC. It codes for CASSQNYEQYF.

The J gene is TRBJ1-2, the V gene TRBV27; tentatively, D is TRBD1 (5 bases). The CDR3 is 12 residues long. V gave up 7 bases and J gave up 6 bases, with 12 bases separating them. CDR1 and CDR2 (germline): MNHEY, SMNVEV (reference sequence). The CDR3 protein is CASMGDRHGYTF. CDR3 in DNA: TGTGCCAGCATGGGGGATCGTCATGGCTACACCTTC.

On this clone itself: Additional DNA sequences in this sample encode the identical CDR3. The V gene is TRBV7-9, the J gene TRBJ2-5; perhaps TRBD2 as D (6 bases). Deletions cut 5 bases from V and 0 bases from J, with 10 bases between. Germline CDR1 is SEHNR and CDR2 is FQNEAQ (reference sequence). CDR3 length: 14 amino acids. This chain's CDR3 is CASSLRLDQETQYF. The DNA for the CDR3 is TGTGCCAGCAGCCTTCGACTAGACCAAGAGACCCAGTACTTC.

V gene TRBV5-1 combines with J gene TRBJ2-1, with 7 bases fitting TRBD2. V shed 5 bases and J 0 bases; nucleotides not matched to a gene: 5. Germline V CDR1 and CDR2: SGHRS, YFSETQ. The CDR3 is 15 residues long. CDR3 DNA sequence: TGCGCCAGCAGTTCCGGGGGGACCTCCTACAATGAGCAGTTCTTC. Amino acid sequence: CASSSGGTSYNEQFF. Drawing the rest from reference TRBV5-1 and TRBJ2-1, the complete variable domain is KAGVTQTPRYLIKTRGQQVTLSCSPISGHRSVSWYQQTPGQGLQFLFEYFSETQRNKGNFPGRFSGRQFSNSRSEMNVSTLELGDSALYLCASSSGGTSYNEQFFGPGTRLTVL.

This chain joins TRBV5-1 and TRBJ1-2; 7 bases are shared with TRBD1. The germline V gene has CDR1 SGHRS and CDR2 YFSETQ. V lost 0 bases and J lost 6; bases outside the gene matches: 8. The CDR3 runs to 15 residues. The CDR3 spells CASSLEGATGNGYTF. In DNA form, the CDR3 reads TGCGCCAGCAGCTTGGAAGGGGCGACAGGGAATGGCTACACCTTC.

The chain has TRBV5-1 and TRBJ2-1; 10 bases fit TRBD2. CDR3 length equals 16 residues. The V segment lost 3 bases and the J segment 2 bases; nucleotides outside the gene matches: 5. Per the germline V gene, CDR1 is SGHRS and CDR2 is YFSETQ. For the CDR3, the DNA is TGCGCCAGCAGCTCAACCCTAGCGGGGGCCTACAATGAGCAGTTCTTC. Translated: CASSSTLAGAYNEQFF. Full variable domain (outside the CDR3, taken from reference TRBV5-1 and TRBJ2-1): KAGVTQTPRYLIKTRGQQVTLSCSPISGHRSVSWYQQTPGQGLQFLFEYFSETQRNKGNFPGRFSGRQFSNSRSEMNVSTLELGDSALYLCASSSTLAGAYNEQFFGPGTRLTVL.

The rearrangement links TRBV5-1 to TRBJ1-2; weak D call: TRBD1 (6 bases). There are 14 residues in the CDR3. Germline CDR1 is SGHRS and CDR2 is YFSETQ. Trimming shortened V by 4 bases and J by 5 bases, and 15 bases separated the two germline ends. CDR3 bases: TGCGCCAGCAGCCTCGGACAGCTGGGATATGGCTACACCTTC. This encodes CASSLGQLGYGYTF.